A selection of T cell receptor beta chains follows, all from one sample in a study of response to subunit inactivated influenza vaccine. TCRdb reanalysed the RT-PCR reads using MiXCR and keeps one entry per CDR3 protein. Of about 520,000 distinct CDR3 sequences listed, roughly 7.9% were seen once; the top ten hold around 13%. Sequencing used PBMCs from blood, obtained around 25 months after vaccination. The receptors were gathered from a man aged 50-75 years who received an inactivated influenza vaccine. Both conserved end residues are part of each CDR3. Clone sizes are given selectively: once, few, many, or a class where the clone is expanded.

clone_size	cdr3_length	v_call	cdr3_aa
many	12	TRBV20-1	CSANSIADEQYF
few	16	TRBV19	CASSRRDNSGANVLTF
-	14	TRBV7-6	CASSLYSGGGEQYF
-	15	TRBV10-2	CASSGTSKPYTEAFF
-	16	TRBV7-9	CASTPLAGVHTGELFF
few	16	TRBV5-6	CASSPISTEELRGYTF
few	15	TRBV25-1	CASGIGGRSNEKLFF
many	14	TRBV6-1	CASSIDGVGNEQYF
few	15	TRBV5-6	CASSYGQGRNNEQFF
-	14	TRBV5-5	CASSQLDRVYEQYF
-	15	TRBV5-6	CASSLTGWDRNIQYF
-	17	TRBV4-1	CASSQGQQGGAKNIQYF
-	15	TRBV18	CASSPRQDSNQPQHF
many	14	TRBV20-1	CSARSGAGPDTQYF
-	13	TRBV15	CAAGGVRDQPQHF